This T cell receptor (beta chain) was identified in a study of blood T cell repertoires in COVID-19. TCRdb keeps only in-frame clones here, not all; method: immunoSEQ multiplex PCR. The data show around 140,000 clones, around 84% seen once. V lost 1 base and J lost 0, with 9 bases in between. This CDR3 region has 15 residues. The germline gives CDR1 SGHDT, CDR2 YYEEEE. Sequencing was performed on peripheral blood. The chain carries TRBV5-6 and TRBJ2-3, with a possible D match to TRBD1 (5 bases). The TCR sequence derives from a man between 60 and 75 years old with active or convalescent COVID-19. The CDR3 loop is CASSLFRASTDTQYF. CDR3 bases: TGTGCCAGCAGCTTGTTCAGGGCTAGCACAGATACGCAGTATTTT.